The entry that follows covers one TCR beta chain sequence. The CDR3 is 18 residues long. Trimming left V 0 bases short and J 5 bases short, with 22 bases between. The germline CDR1 and CDR2 sequences are LGHNT and FRNRAP. PBMCs stemmed from 8.5 to 10 ml fresh peripheral blood. The source of the sample is a study of T cells in Graves' hyperthyroidism and ophthalmopathy. Researchers took RNA transcripts and amplified the TCR beta CDR3 regions from them. The HTBI primer set drove a first-round RT-PCR of the TCR CDR3. TCRdb reprocessed the multiplex PCR reads with MiXCR, giving one entry per CDR3 protein. Of approximately 690,000 distinct CDR3 sequences listed, 13% to 15% are singletons.

This sequence was found in a woman between 45 and 60 years old with Graves' ophthalmopathy. The sample comprised blood. The J gene is TRBJ1-1, the V gene TRBV12-5; TRBD1 might be the D (6 bases). The chain's CDR3 is CASGLVLGTGSLTTEAFF. In nucleotides, the CDR3 is TGTGCTAGTGGTTTGGTACTGGGAACAGGGTCCCTTACTACTGAAGCTTTCTTT.